One and the same sample provided the 4 T cell receptor beta chains below, sequenced in a study of blood T cell repertoires in COVID-19. The protocol was immunoSEQ multiplex PCR, while the TCRdb copy is restricted to in-frame clones and leaves out a portion. The profile shows about 210,000 clones, around 88% of them singletons. The source material was PBMCs or T cells enriched from blood (not recorded which). These receptors were taken from a middle-aged woman with acute COVID-19.

The chain has TRBV6-5 and TRBJ1-6; D is unclear. Trimming stripped 6 bases from V and 8 bases from J, with 11 bases between. CDR1 and CDR2 from the germline V gene are MNHEY and SVGAGI. CDR3 size: 13 residues. The CDR3 loop is CASSLSFDSPLHF. For the CDR3, the DNA is TGTGCCAGCAGCCTATCATTTGATTCACCCCTCCACTTT.

This chain uses TRBV19 with TRBJ1-5; D remains unclear. Germline loops: CDR1 LNHDA, CDR2 SQIVND (reference sequence). The CDR3 runs 15 residues. V lost 1 base and J lost 6, with 13 bases in between. The CDR3 DNA is TGTGCCAGTAGTATAGTATCAGGTACTAGTCAGCCCCAGCATTTT. Amino acids: CASSIVSGTSQPQHF.

The chain joins TRBV5-4 to TRBJ1-2; possible D gene TRBD1, 5 bases. CDR3 size: 15 residues. The ends were cut back, 0 bases at V and 0 bases at J, with 9 bases in the middle. Germline CDR1 reads SGHNT; CDR2 reads YYREEE (reference sequence). Written as DNA, the CDR3 is TGTGCCAGCAGCTTGGGGGGGGTCCCTAACTATGGCTACACCTTC. Encoded protein: CASSLGGVPNYGYTF.

The V gene is TRBV7-9, the J gene TRBJ1-2; D possibly corresponds to TRBD1 (5 bases). Per the germline V gene, CDR1 is SEHNR and CDR2 is FQNEAQ (reference sequence). V was cut by 1 base and J by 6 bases, with 15 bases left in between. CDR3 length: 15 amino acids. The CDR3 DNA follows: TGTGCCAGCAGCTTAGTGGGGCCCGCGCAGGATGGCTACACCTTC. This codes for CASSLVGPAQDGYTF.